This note documents a single T cell receptor beta chain sequence. This sample was taken from a study of blood T cell repertoires in COVID-19. Overall study: Donors in the United States, Italy and Spain gave samples during acute or convalescent COVID-19. PBMCs, B-cell-depleted T cells, or T cells provided the cDNA or gDNA that made up the material.

The ends were cut back, 3 bases at V and 8 bases at J, with 16 bases in the middle. Germline CDR1 reads LGHNA; CDR2 reads YNFKEQ. This CDR3 is 15 amino acids long. Under the authors' procedure: Scientists estimated how many nucleated cells there were by amplifying reference gene primers. TCRdb keeps only in-frame clones here, not all; method: immunoSEQ multiplex PCR. Clone size and V and J calls were adopted from that table, with D and trimming inferred from the DNA. Counted here are about 73,000 clones, 65% to 90% occurring once; the ten biggest clones make up around 6%. The rearrangement joins TRBV4-2 to TRBJ1-4; maybe TRBD1 (5 bases). This clonotype was sampled from a woman aged 60 to 75 with acute or convalescent COVID-19. Sequences were obtained from peripheral blood. CDR3 loop: CASSQVDGGTEKLFF. The CDR3 bases are TGTGCCAGCAGCCAGGTTGATGGGGGGACCGAAAAACTGTTTTTT.